This entry concerns a single T cell receptor beta chain. The antigen this receptor binds is unknown. Within one base of it there is no much larger clone, and no base qualities were kept. A single peripheral blood draw of 95 to 150 mL on average was collected from each donor into heparinised tubes. A BD FACSAria II and a panel including CD45RO, CCR7, CD25, CD127, CD95 and CD27 were used to sort naive, central memory, regulatory and stem cell-like memory CD4+ T cells. Purity was above 98% for every sorted population. PBMCs were isolated right away by Lymphoprep density gradient centrifugation and were stained directly, without culture. So that batch effects would be minimized, each experiment stained and sorted samples in pairs, pairing one healthy donor with one patient. CDR1 LNHDA and CDR2 SQIVND were looked up in the germline V gene (reference sequence). Reading from cysteine to phenylalanine, the CDR3 counts 14 amino acids. Just the 42-base CDR3 DNA is kept, in frame starting at base 1. V and J are trimmed by 7 bases and 4 bases, and the gene matches miss 6 bases of the junction.

These data come from a study of beta chain features in type 1 diabetes listed by TCRdb under 2018. Concerning the study at large: Mean age, gender distribution, total cell number and subset yield did not differ between patients and healthy donors. A total of around 110,000,000 sorted cells were examined across all samples, and a strong correlation was observed between cell number per subset and RNA yield. In the study, recently diagnosed type 1 diabetes patients and matched healthy donors were compared on the TCRB repertoires of their sorted circulating CD4+ T cell subsets. Whereas all 30 or so donors provided naive and central memory subsets, regulatory and stem cell-like memory subsets were isolated from just 8 patients and about 8 healthy donors.

All of the isolated RNA was reverse transcribed with the High Capacity cDNA Reverse Transcription Kit, so expressed TCRB transcripts were sequenced. Deep immunoSEQ sequencing was performed on naive, central memory and regulatory T cell samples, with an average of about 4 million total reads per sample. Sorted cells were lysed in RLT buffer, and RNA was extracted using DNase-treated RNeasy Micro or Mini kits according to cell number. Each cell subset was processed separately to prevent cross-contamination, with patient and healthy donor samples processed together. The immunoSEQ multiplex PCR was used to amplify TCRB sequences from cDNA, generating 87-bp fragments that spanned the CDR3 region. Sequencing of the amplicons was done on the Illumina HiSeq platform. The authors' analysis ran thus. Synthetic template baselines were used to correct PCR bias computationally, reads within Hamming distance 2 were collapsed together, and singletons that could not be merged were discarded. Reads were aligned to IMGT to assign V, D and J genes, CDR3 length, and insertions or deletions at six rearrangement sites. Within each subset, clonotype counts were normalized to sorted cell number, after which true diversity and Gini coefficients were computed with the tcR R package. Repertoire sharing was quantified using the overlap coefficient calculated on TCRB nucleotide sequences. As a proxy for the pre-selection repertoire, out-of-frame TCRB sequences from naive cells were analyzed. TCRdb provides this immuneACCESS table in a form limited to in-frame rearrangements. Some clones are lacking; in checked studies, under half of them reflect an unresolved V gene, and why the rest are absent is not known. V and J calls and clone size come straight from that table; D and trimming were deduced from the DNA. Across this sample there are some 270,000 clones, with less than 15% seen only once. The ten largest account for 0.025% to 0.03% of the sample.

Paper-wide results and their limitations: Shorter templates might be favored by PCR, yet because patient and control samples were amplified and corrected together, any such skew would affect both groups equally. Fewer insertions and more nucleotide deletions at VDJ recombination sites were observed in patients with type 1 diabetes, implying thymic rearrangement abnormalities. Naive, central memory and regulatory TCRB repertoires appeared to be more similar among patients than among healthy donors. In all four CD4+ subsets, TCRB CDR3 length was moderately but significantly shorter in type 1 diabetes patients. Because small numbers of individuals were included in the HLA sub-analyses, any influence of HLA type on TCRB rearrangement was left unresolved. Because cDNA was sequenced instead of genomic DNA, activated cells with high expression could be over-represented, although the groups did not differ in activation or CD3 levels.

This receptor was taken from a woman between 40 and 50 years old in good health. Sequencing was performed on naive CD4+ T cells from blood. The sample's cell subset or site, from its label and the paper: true naive CD4+ T cells. Recombination linked TRBV19 to TRBJ1-2; TRBD1 lines up with 10 middle nucleotides. The sequence in DNA is TGTGCCAGTACCGGGACAGGGGCGATCTATGGCTACACCTTC. The resulting protein is CASTGTGAIYGYTF. Extended through the reference TRBV19 and TRBJ1-2 proteins, this CDR3 yields the full variable domain: DGGITQSPKYLFRKEGQNVTLSCEQNLNHDAMYWYRQDPGQGLRLIYYSQIVNDFQKGDIAEGYSVSREKKESFPLTVTSAQKNPTAFYLCASTGTGAIYGYTFGSGTRLTVV.